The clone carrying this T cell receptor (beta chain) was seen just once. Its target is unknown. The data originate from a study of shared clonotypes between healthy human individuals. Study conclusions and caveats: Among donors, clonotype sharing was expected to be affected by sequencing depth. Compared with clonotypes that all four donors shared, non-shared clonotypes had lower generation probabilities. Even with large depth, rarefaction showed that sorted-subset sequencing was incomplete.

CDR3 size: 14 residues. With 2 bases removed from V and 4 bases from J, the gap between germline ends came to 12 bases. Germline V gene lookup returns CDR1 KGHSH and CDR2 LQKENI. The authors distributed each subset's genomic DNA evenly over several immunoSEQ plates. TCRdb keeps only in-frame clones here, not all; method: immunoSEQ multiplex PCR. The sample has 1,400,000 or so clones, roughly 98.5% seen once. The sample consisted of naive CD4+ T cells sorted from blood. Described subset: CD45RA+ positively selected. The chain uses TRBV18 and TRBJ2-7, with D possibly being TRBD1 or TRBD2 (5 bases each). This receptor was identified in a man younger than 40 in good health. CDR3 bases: TGTGCCAGCTCACCAGGGGGAAAGGGTTACGAGCAGTACTTC. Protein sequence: CASSPGGKGYEQYF.